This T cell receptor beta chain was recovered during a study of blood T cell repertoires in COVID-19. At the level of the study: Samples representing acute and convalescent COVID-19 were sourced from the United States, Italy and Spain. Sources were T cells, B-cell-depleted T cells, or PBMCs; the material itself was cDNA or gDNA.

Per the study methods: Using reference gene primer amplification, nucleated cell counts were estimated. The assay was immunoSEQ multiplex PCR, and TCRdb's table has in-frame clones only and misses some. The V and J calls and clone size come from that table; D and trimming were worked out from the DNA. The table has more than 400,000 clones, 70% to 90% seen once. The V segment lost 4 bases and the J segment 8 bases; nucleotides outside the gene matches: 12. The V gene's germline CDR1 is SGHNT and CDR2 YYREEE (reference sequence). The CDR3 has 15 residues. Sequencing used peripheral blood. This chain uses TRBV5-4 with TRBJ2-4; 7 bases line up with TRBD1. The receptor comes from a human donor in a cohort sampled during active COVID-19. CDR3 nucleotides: TGTGCCAGCAGCCTGTTTCAGGGGGTTGGGGACATTCAGTACTTC. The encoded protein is CASSLFQGVGDIQYF. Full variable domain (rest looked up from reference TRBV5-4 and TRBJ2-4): ETGVTQSPTHLIKTRGQQVTLRCSSQSGHNTVSWYQQALGQGPQFIFQYYREEENGRGNFPPRFSGLQFPNYSSELNVNALELDDSALYLCASSLFQGVGDIQYFGAGTRLSVL.